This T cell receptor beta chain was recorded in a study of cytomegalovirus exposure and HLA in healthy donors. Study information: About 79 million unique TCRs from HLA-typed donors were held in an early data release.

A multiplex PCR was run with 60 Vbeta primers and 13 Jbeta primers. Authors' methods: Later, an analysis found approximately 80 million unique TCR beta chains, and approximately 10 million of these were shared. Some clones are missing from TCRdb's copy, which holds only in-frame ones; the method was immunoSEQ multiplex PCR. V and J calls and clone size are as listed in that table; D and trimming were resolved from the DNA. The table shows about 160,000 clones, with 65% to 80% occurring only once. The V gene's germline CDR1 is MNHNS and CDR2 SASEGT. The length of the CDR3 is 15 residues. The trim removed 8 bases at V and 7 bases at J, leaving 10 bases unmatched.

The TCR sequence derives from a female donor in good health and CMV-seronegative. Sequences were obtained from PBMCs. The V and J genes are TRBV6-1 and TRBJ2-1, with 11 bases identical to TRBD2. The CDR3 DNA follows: TGTGCCAGCGGTTGGGGACTAGCGGAGTCAAATGAGCAGTTCTTC. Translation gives CASGWGLAESNEQFF.